These 20 T cell receptor beta chains came from one sample sequenced in a study of shared clonotypes between healthy human individuals. Produced via immunoSEQ multiplex PCR; TCRdb's table is partial and in-frame only. The profile covers about 2.4 million clones, with more than 85% appearing a single time and about 0.38% taken by the ten largest. Material: naive CD4+ T cells from PBMCs. The subset was: CD45RA+ positively selected. These receptors were collected from a man aged 18 to 30 in good health. Some clones in this sample may be carry-over from other donors' samples.

This chain uses TRBV29-1 with TRBJ2-5; 16 bases map to TRBD2. V shed 6 bases, J shed 4 bases, and the junction held 14 bases outside the gene matches. Germline V CDR1 and CDR2: SQVTM, ANQGSEA. The CDR3 is 18 amino acids. In nucleotides, the CDR3 is TGCAGCGTGGTCGGGACTAGCGGGAGGGCAGGGTCGTTAGAGACCCAGTACTTC. Its protein product is CSVVGTSGRAGSLETQYF.

This clone was recorded once. The genes are TRBV28 and TRBJ2-4; D remains ambiguous. This CDR3 has 15 amino acids. V dropped 6 bases and J dropped 0 bases, with 12 bases sitting between them. Per the germline V gene, CDR1 is MDHEN and CDR2 is SYDVKM. CDR3 sequence: CASSPHTLAKNIQYF. In DNA, the CDR3 is TGTGCCAGCAGCCCTCATACTCTAGCCAAAAACATTCAGTACTTC.

The chain uses TRBV19 and TRBJ1-5; D remains unclear. This CDR3 spans 18 amino acids. V was cut by 0 bases and J by 0 bases, with 15 bases left in between. Germline V lookup: CDR1 LNHDA, CDR2 SQIVND (reference sequence). Here the CDR3 DNA reads TGTGCCAGTAGTATAGATCCGCCTCATACTACTAGCAATCAGCCCCAGCATTTT. Protein sequence: CASSIDPPHTTSNQPQHF.

About this clone itself: This specimen includes other DNA sequences encoding the same CDR3. The chain joins TRBV28 to TRBJ1-3; D unclear. V was cut by 4 bases and J by 3 bases, with 7 bases left in between. The CDR3 covers 13 residues. Germline lookup yields CDR1 MDHEN and CDR2 SYDVKM. The CDR3 sequence is CASSSPGGNTIYF. CDR3 bases: TGTGCCAGCAGTTCCCCGGGTGGAAACACCATATATTTT.

This sequence joins TRBV5-6 and TRBJ1-1, with D hard to call. Looked up from germline, CDR1 is SGHDT and CDR2 is YYEEEE. Trimming shortened V by 4 bases and J by 6 bases, and 16 bases separated the two germline ends. The CDR3 has 14 amino acids. The CDR3: CASSPLGFRSEAFF. As DNA, the CDR3 is TGTGCCAGCAGCCCTTTAGGGTTTAGGTCTGAAGCTTTCTTT.

This clone appeared a single time. The rearrangement links TRBV6-6 to TRBJ1-5, with D unresolved. Germline loops: CDR1 MNHNY, CDR2 SVGAGI (reference sequence). V shed 9 bases and J shed 4 bases, with 13 bases lying between them. The CDR3 runs 13 residues. The CDR3 here is CASGEIGNQPQHF. In nucleotides, the CDR3 is TGTGCCAGTGGAGAGATAGGGAATCAGCCCCAGCATTTT.

The CDR3 nucleotides read TGTGCCAGCAGCTGGACGGGGGACACTGAAGCTTTCTTT. It translates to CASSWTGDTEAFF. V usage is TRBV7-2 and J usage is TRBJ1-1, with D possibly being TRBD1 (5 bases). The V and J ends lost 4 bases and 3 bases respectively, with 9 bases between them. The CDR3 is 13 residues long. Germline CDR1 and CDR2: SGHTA and FQGNSA.

J is TRBJ1-2 and V is TRBV28, with a tentative D call TRBD1 (5 bases). Trimming pared 8 bases from V and 8 bases from J, leaving 12 bases between. Germline CDR1 is MDHEN and CDR2 is SYDVKM. The CDR3 loop spans 11 amino acids. CDR3 nucleotides: TGTGCCAGCCAAACGGGGGGAGGCTACACCTTC. Translation: CASQTGGGYTF.

V gene TRBV30 combines with J gene TRBJ1-5, with TRBD1 identical over 9 bases. CDR3 length: 14 residues. V gave up 7 bases and J gave up 4 bases; unmatched junction bases: 8. Per germline, CDR1 GTSNPN and CDR2 SVGIG (reference sequence). CDR3 DNA: TGTGCCTCTGCCGGGACAGGGCAAAATCAGCCCCAGCATTTT. Its protein is CASAGTGQNQPQHF.

This chain joins TRBV14 and TRBJ2-1; D uncertain. V gave up 0 bases and J gave up 7 bases, with 13 bases separating them. The CDR3 consists of 15 residues. Germline V gene data show CDR1 as SGHDN and CDR2 as FVKESK. DNA of the CDR3: TGTGCCAGCAGCCAAGATGTAGGACCATCAAATGAGCAGTTCTTC. Its translation: CASSQDVGPSNEQFF. Based on the CDR3 plus reference TRBV14 and TRBJ2-1, the full variable domain is EAGVTQFPSHSVIEKGQTVTLRCDPISGHDNLYWYRRVMGKEIKFLLHFVKESKQDESGMPNNRFLAERTGGTYSTLKVQPAELEDSGVYFCASSQDVGPSNEQFFGPGTRLTVL.

The chain employs TRBV15 and TRBJ1-5, with D possibly TRBD1 on 5 matching bases. V shed 8 bases and J shed 2 bases, with 10 bases lying between them. Germline CDR1 is LNHNV and CDR2 is YYDKDF (reference sequence). This CDR3 region has 13 residues. The CDR3 reads CATSGAGNQPQHF. Written as DNA, the CDR3 is TGTGCCACCTCCGGGGCTGGCAATCAGCCCCAGCATTTT.

In its sample, this clone was seen once. This CDR3 is also generated by other DNA sequences in the sample. The V gene is TRBV7-3, the J gene TRBJ2-1; TRBD2 matches at 16 bases. V trimming: 2 bases; J trimming: 10 bases; junction bases outside the gene matches: 2. The CDR3 is 15 amino acids. CDR1 and CDR2 from the germline V gene are SGHTA and FQGTGA. The CDR3 is CASSLLGLAGGEQFF. In DNA form, the CDR3 reads TGTGCCAGCAGCTTATTGGGACTAGCGGGAGGGGAGCAGTTCTTC.

The chain couples TRBV7-2 to TRBJ2-1; 8 bases are shared with TRBD2. The V gene's germline CDR1 is SGHTA and CDR2 FQGNSA. CDR3 length equals 16 residues. Trimming at V came to 0 bases and at J to 5 bases, leaving 6 bases not matched to a gene. The DNA of the CDR3 is TGTGCCAGCAGCTTAGCGGTCGGCGGGAGGCACAATGAGCAGTTCTTC. Its protein is CASSLAVGGRHNEQFF.

J is TRBJ1-4 and V is TRBV18, with D possibly TRBD1 on 5 matching bases. The CDR3 loop spans 14 amino acids. V was trimmed by 6 bases and J by 4 bases, leaving 12 bases between them. The germline V gene has CDR1 KGHSH and CDR2 LQKENI. The CDR3 sequence: CASSPDRDNEKLFF. The CDR3 DNA is TGTGCCAGCTCTCCCGACAGAGATAATGAAAAACTGTTTTTT. The variable domain in full, completed from reference TRBV18 and TRBJ1-4, reads NAGVMQNPRHLVRRRGQEARLRCSPMKGHSHVYWYRQLPEEGLKFMVYLQKENIIDESGMPKERFSAEFPKEGPSILRIQQVVRGDSAAYFCASSPDRDNEKLFFGSGTQLSVL.

The V gene is TRBV4-1, the J gene TRBJ2-3, with D possibly TRBD1 on 5 matching bases. Looked up from germline, CDR1 is MGHRA and CDR2 is YSYEKL. The V end was cut by 0 bases, the J end by 0 bases, with 10 bases between. This CDR3 contains 16 residues. CDR3 sequence (DNA): TGCGCCAGCAGCCAAGAAAGGGGTCCTAGCACAGATACGCAGTATTTT. Amino acids: CASSQERGPSTDTQYF.

The genes are TRBV10-2 and TRBJ2-1, with TRBD2 matching 10 bases. Germline lookup yields CDR1 WSHSY and CDR2 SAAADI. This CDR3 has 14 amino acids. J gave up 2 bases and V 11 bases, and 6 bases lay outside the gene matches. The CDR3 DNA sequence: TGCGCCGTCACTAGCGGGGTAGCCTACAATGAGCAGTTCTTC. This sequence encodes CAVTSGVAYNEQFF.

In nucleotides, the CDR3 is TGTGCCAGCAGGGTAGGGAATCAGCCCCAGCATTTT. Translation gives CASRVGNQPQHF. The V gene is TRBV7-2, the J gene TRBJ1-5; D remains unclear. Per germline, CDR1 SGHTA and CDR2 FQGNSA. V lost 6 bases and J 4 bases, leaving 7 bases between the germline ends. There are 12 residues in the CDR3.

This clone occurred a few times. This sequence joins TRBV5-1 and TRBJ1-1; D unclear. The CDR3 length is 14 residues. Germline V gives CDR1 SGHRS, CDR2 YFSETQ. Deletions cut 2 bases from V and 0 bases from J, with 8 bases between. CDR3 sequence reads: CASSFGPMNTEAFF. CDR3 DNA sequence: TGCGCCAGCAGCTTTGGGCCGATGAACACTGAAGCTTTCTTT.

The J gene is TRBJ1-2, the V gene TRBV7-2; D gene uncertain. Trimming took 1 base from V and 5 from J, leaving 11 bases between them. The CDR3 covers 14 residues. Germline CDR1 SGHTA, CDR2 FQGNSA. The CDR3 here is CASSLVWGEYGYTF. The CDR3, as DNA: TGTGCCAGCAGCTTAGTTTGGGGAGAGTATGGCTACACCTTC.

The V gene is TRBV27, the J gene TRBJ2-3, with 7 nucleotides matching TRBD2. Germline V CDR1 and CDR2: MNHEY, SMNVEV (reference sequence). The CDR3 contains 15 residues. Losses at the gene ends were 8 bases for V and 2 bases for J; bases not matched to a gene: 10. The CDR3 DNA follows: TGTGCCAGCCACTCTCCGGGAGGCAACACAGATACGCAGTATTTT. Translating it yields CASHSPGGNTDTQYF.